This record concerns one T cell receptor (beta chain) sequence. Its antigen remains unidentified. One end of the junction does not line up with germline, which may come from a read error. This sample is part of a study of Graves' ophthalmopathy and Graves' hyperthyroidism. Moderately to severely active ophthalmopathy under 3 months, CAS at least 3, NOSPECS at least 4. Patients were excluded if they had other autoimmune diseases or uncontrolled infections, and likewise if pregnancy or lactation applied. The diagnosis was founded upon clinical symptoms, serum thyroxine, TRAb, thyroid ultrasound and orbital computed tomography. Germline-derived CDR1 and CDR2 are ENHRY and SYGVKD. The CDR3 runs 17 residues. Amplification of the TCR beta CDR3 regions used RNA transcripts (as template). Amplification began with first-round RT-PCR using HTBI primers, then second-round multiplex PCR was performed. TCRdb called the multiplex PCR reads again in MiXCR, with one record for every CDR3 protein. Of around 660,000 distinct CDR3 sequences in the sample, just over 40% were seen once.

Study conclusions and caveats: Cross-validated, the 13-signature model showed 87.88%/81.08% sensitivity/specificity, and 80%/75% in the test set.

The origin of this receptor is an adult man with Graves' ophthalmopathy. The specimen sequenced was peripheral blood. The chain carries TRBV10-3 and TRBJ2-7, with 8 bases identical to TRBD1. CDR3 DNA sequence: TGTGCCAGCAGTTACTCCTTCTGGACAGGGAAAAACGACGAGCAGTACTTC. Amino acid sequence: CASSYSFWTGKNDEQYF.